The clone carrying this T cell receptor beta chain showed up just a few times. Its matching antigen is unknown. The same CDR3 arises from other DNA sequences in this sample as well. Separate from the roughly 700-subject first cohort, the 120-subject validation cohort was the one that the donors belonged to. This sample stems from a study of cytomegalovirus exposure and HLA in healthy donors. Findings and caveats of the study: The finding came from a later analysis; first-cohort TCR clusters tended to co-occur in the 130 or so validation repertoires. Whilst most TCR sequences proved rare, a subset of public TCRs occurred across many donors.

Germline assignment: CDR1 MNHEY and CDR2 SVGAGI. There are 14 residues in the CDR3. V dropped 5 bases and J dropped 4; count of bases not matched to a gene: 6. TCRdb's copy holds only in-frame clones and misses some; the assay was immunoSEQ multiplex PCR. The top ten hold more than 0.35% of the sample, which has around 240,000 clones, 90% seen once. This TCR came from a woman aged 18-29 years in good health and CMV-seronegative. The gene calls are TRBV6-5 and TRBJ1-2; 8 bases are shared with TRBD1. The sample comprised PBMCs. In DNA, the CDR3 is TGTGCCAGCAGTACCGGGACAGGTACCTATGGCTACACCTTC. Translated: CASSTGTGTYGYTF.